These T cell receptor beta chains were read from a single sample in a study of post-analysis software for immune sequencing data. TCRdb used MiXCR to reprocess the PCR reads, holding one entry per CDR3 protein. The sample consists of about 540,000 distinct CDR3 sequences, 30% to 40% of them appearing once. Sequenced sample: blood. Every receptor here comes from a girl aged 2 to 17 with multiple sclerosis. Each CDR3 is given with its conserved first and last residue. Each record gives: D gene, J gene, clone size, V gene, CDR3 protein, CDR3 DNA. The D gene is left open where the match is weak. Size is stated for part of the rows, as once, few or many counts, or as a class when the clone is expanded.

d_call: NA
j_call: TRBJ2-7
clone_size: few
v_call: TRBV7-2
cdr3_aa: CASSLFGGPVYEQYF
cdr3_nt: TGTGCCAGCAGCTTATTTGGCGGACCAGTCTACGAGCAGTACTTC

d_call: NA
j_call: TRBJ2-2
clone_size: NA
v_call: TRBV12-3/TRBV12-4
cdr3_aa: CASRKPGPEEGELFF
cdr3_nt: TGTGCCAGCAGAAAACCGGGACCGGAGGAAGGGGAGCTGTTTTTT

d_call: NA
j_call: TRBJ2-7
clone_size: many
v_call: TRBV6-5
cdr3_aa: CASGNSEYEQYF
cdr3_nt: TGTGCCAGCGGTAATAGCGAGTACGAGCAGTACTTC

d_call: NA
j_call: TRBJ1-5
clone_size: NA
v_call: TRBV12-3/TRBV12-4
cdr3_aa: CASSLSSGAVRWVNQPQHF
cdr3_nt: TGTGCCAGCAGTTTAAGCTCGGGGGCAGTGCGGTGGGTCAATCAGCCCCAGCATTTT

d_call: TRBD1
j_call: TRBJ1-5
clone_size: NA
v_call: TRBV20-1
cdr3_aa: CSGGQGADQPQHF
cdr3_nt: TGCAGTGGGGGACAGGGGGCGGATCAGCCCCAGCATTTT

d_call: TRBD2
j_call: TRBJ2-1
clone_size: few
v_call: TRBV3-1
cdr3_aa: CASRLRWTSGGAGNNEQFF
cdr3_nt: TGTGCCAGCAGGTTACGGTGGACTAGCGGGGGGGCCGGGAACAATGAGCAGTTCTTC

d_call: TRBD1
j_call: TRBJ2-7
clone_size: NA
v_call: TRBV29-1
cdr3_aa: CSVVALGPGQLNYEQYF
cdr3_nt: TGCAGCGTTGTGGCATTGGGACCGGGACAGCTAAACTACGAGCAGTACTTC

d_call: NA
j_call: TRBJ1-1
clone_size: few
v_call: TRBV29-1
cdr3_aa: CSVFHGGNTEAFF
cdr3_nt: TGCAGCGTCTTCCACGGGGGGAACACTGAAGCTTTCTTT

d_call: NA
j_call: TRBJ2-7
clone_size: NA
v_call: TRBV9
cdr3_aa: CASSVSSWGSYEQYF
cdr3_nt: TGTGCCAGCAGCGTAAGTTCATGGGGCTCCTACGAGCAGTACTTC

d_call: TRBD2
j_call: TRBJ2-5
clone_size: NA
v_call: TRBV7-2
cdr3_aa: CASSLEVAGVQETQYF
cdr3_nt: TGTGCCAGCAGCTTAGAGGTAGCGGGGGTACAAGAGACCCAGTACTTC